This T cell receptor (beta chain) came from a study of identical twins. Study-level points and caveats: When twins shared out-of-frame alpha sequences, those sequences had excess low generation probability. Invariant populations such as MAIT and iNKT cells could partly muddle zero-insertion analyses.

Between the trimmed V and J ends, which lost 0 bases and 4 bases, there was a span of 13 bases. Germline V lookup: CDR1 SGHRS, CDR2 YFSETQ. There are 15 residues in the CDR3. Everyone who gave samples was a healthy Caucasian. Of note for this clonotype: Its antigen is unidentified.

TCRdb redid the calling of the 5' RACE reads with MiXCR, one entry per CDR3 protein. This repertoire shows 400,000 to 500,000 distinct CDR3 sequences, approximately 17% found once; its top ten account for roughly 12%. This TCR was recovered from a man aged 45-60 years in good health. Sequenced sample: naive T cells sorted from blood. The V call is TRBV5-1, the J call TRBJ1-2, with a weak D call TRBD1 (5 bases). CDR3 sequence (DNA): TGCGCCAGCAGCTTGGAGAATTCAGGGTTCTATGGCTACACCTTC. It yields the protein CASSLENSGFYGYTF. Based on the CDR3 plus reference TRBV5-1 and TRBJ1-2, the full variable domain is KAGVTQTPRYLIKTRGQQVTLSCSPISGHRSVSWYQQTPGQGLQFLFEYFSETQRNKGNFPGRFSGRQFSNSRSEMNVSTLELGDSALYLCASSLENSGFYGYTFGSGTRLTVV.